One and the same sample provided the 14 T cell receptor beta chains below, sequenced in a study of human CD8 memory T cell subsets. Scientists made TCR beta libraries using UMI-labeled 5' RACE. TCRdb reprocessed the 5' RACE reads and reports one entry per CDR3 protein, with no DNA. The sample totals roughly 5,400 distinct CDR3 sequences. Sequencing used CD8+ T cells from PBMCs. All receptors derive from a human donor in good health.

The rearrangement joins TRBV5-4 to TRBJ2-5; TCRdb returns TRBD1, unconfirmable since there is no DNA. This CDR3 is 13 amino acids long. CDR1 is SGHNT and CDR2 is YYREEE in the germline V gene (reference sequence). The CDR3: CASSPWAGETQYF.

Frequency places this clonotype as medium-sized. This chain uses TRBV20-1 with TRBJ1-2; TCRdb selects TRBD1, and the lack of DNA leaves this call unchecked. This CDR3 spans 17 amino acids. Per the germline V gene, CDR1 is DFQATT and CDR2 is SNEGSKA (reference sequence). The CDR3 here is CSASQPAGGSRGYGYTF.

The CDR3 here is CSVELEAGALQETQYF. This sequence joins TRBV29-1 and TRBJ2-5; the TCRdb call, TRBD1, lacks DNA for checking. Per the germline V gene, CDR1 is SQVTM and CDR2 is ANQGSEA. The CDR3 length is 16 residues.

V is TRBV5-1 and J is TRBJ2-1; there is no DNA to check the TCRdb D call of TRBD1. The CDR3 loop spans 14 amino acids. The germline gives CDR1 SGHRS, CDR2 YFSETQ. This CDR3 reads CASSLEGAGNEQFF.

J is TRBJ1-6 and V is TRBV20-1; no DNA is available, so the TRBD1 call from TCRdb remains unchecked. The germline V gene encodes CDR1 DFQATT and CDR2 SNEGSKA (reference sequence). This CDR3 contains 16 residues. The CDR3 is CSARDRGEAYNSPLHF.

The CDR3 sequence is CSVVRTGNYEQYF. The J gene is TRBJ2-7, the V gene TRBV29-1; the TCRdb D gene call, TRBD1, has no DNA to confirm it. CDR3 size: 13 residues. Germline loops: CDR1 SQVTM, CDR2 ANQGSEA.

CDR3 residues: CACHPGTRGDGYTF. V is TRBV30 and J is TRBJ1-2; TCRdb outputs TRBD1, but without DNA this stays unchecked. Germline V gene sequence: CDR1 GTSNPN, CDR2 SVGIG (reference sequence). The CDR3 covers 14 residues.

The chain carries TRBV10-2 and TRBJ1-5; as DNA is missing, the TRBD1 call by TCRdb cannot be tested. The CDR3 sequence is 15 residues long. Per germline, CDR1 WSHSY and CDR2 SAAADI. The CDR3 loop is CASTLSGTNNQPQHF.

The chain joins TRBV4-1 to TRBJ1-1; absent DNA, TCRdb's TRBD1 call cannot be checked. The germline V gene has CDR1 MGHRA and CDR2 YSYEKL. This CDR3 spans 16 amino acids. The chain's CDR3 is CASSPSGTGGITEAFF.

The chain joins TRBV27 to TRBJ2-2; TCRdb's D gene call, TRBD1, goes unchecked for lack of DNA. The CDR3 has 14 amino acids. Germline loops: CDR1 MNHEY, CDR2 SMNVEV (reference sequence). CDR3 protein: CATRPSESNGELFF.

This chain's CDR3 is CASSTEYEQYF. The rearrangement joins TRBV28 to TRBJ2-7. Germline V gene sequence: CDR1 MDHEN, CDR2 SYDVKM. CDR3 length: 11 amino acids.

The genes are TRBV20-1 and TRBJ2-7; the D call of TRBD2 rests on TCRdb alone, since no DNA is present to check it. The CDR3 sequence is 14 residues long. Germline V gene lookup returns CDR1 DFQATT and CDR2 SNEGSKA (reference sequence). The CDR3 sequence is CSAREALSSYEQYF.

The chain has TRBV27 and TRBJ2-2; lacking DNA, the TRBD2 call made by TCRdb goes unchecked. This CDR3 is built from 15 residues. The germline CDR1 and CDR2 sequences are MNHEY and SMNVEV (reference sequence). CDR3 region: CASSAGGPGTGELFF.

This chain joins TRBV5-4 and TRBJ1-6; TCRdb calls TRBD1, which cannot be checked without DNA. This CDR3 has 14 amino acids. Germline CDR1 reads SGHNT; CDR2 reads YYREEE (reference sequence). CDR3 sequence: CASTPPGQNSPLHF.